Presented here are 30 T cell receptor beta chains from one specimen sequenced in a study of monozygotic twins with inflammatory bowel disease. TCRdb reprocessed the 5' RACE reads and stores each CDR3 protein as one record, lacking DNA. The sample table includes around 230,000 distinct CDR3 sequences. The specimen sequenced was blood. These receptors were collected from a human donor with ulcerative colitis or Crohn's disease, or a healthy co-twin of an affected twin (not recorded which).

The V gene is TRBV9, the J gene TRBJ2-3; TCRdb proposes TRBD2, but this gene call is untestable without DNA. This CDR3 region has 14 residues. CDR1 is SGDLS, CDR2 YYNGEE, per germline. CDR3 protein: CASSFGLDTDTQYF.

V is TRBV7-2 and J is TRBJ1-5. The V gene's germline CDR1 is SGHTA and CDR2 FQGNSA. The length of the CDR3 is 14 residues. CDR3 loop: CASSRLHSNQPQHF.

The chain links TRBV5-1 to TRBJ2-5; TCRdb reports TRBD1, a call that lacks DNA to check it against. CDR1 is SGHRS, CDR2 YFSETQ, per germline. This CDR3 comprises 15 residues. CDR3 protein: CASSLRTGGEKTQYF.

Here the CDR3 reads CAGSLAFGQGGTIYF. This chain uses TRBV7-2 with TRBJ1-3; the D gene TCRdb calls, TRBD1, cannot be checked with no DNA. Germline CDR1 SGHTA, CDR2 FQGNSA. The CDR3 totals 15 residues.

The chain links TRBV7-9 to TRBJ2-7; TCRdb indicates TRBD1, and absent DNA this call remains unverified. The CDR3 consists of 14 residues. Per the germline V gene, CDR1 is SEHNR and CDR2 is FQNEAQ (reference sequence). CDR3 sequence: CASSLAAGVYEQYF.

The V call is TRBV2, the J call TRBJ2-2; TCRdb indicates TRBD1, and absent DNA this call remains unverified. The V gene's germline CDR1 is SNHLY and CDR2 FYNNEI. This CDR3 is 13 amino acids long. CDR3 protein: CASRGAWRGELFF.

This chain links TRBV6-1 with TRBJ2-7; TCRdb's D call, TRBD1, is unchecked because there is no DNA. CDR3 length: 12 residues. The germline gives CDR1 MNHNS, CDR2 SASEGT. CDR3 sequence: CASSEGRGEQYF.

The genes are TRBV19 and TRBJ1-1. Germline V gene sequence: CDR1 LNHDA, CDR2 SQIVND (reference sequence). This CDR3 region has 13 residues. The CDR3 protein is CASSIAANTEAFF.

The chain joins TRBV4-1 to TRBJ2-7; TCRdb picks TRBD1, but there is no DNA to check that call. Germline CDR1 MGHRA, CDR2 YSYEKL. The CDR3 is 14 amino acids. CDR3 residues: CASSQPLRGGEQYF.

CDR3 in amino acids: CASSLQAGGGFF. The chain links TRBV11-2 to TRBJ2-1; TCRdb's D call, TRBD2, is unchecked because there is no DNA. The CDR3 spans 12 residues. Germline CDR1 is SGHAT and CDR2 is FQNNGV. The full variable domain, with the rest looked up from reference TRBV11-2 and TRBJ2-1, is EAGVAQSPRYKIIEKRQSVAFWCNPISGHATLYWYQQILGQGPKLLIQFQNNGVVDDSQLPKDRFSAERLKGVDSTLKIQPAKLEDSAVYLCASSLQAGGGFFGPGTRLTVL.

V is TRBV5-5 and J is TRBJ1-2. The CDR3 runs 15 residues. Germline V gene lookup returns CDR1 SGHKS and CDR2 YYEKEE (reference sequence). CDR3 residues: CASSLSGTSNYGYTF.

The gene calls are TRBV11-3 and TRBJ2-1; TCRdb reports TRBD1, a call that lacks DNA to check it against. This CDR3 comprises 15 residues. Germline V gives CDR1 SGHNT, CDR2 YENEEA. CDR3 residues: CASSLGGTVINEQFF. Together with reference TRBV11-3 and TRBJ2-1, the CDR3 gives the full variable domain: EAGVVQSPRYKIIEKKQPVAFWCNPISGHNTLYWYLQNLGQGPELLIRYENEEAVDDSQLPKDRFSAERLKGVDSTLKIQPAELGDSAVYLCASSLGGTVINEQFFGPGTRLTVL.

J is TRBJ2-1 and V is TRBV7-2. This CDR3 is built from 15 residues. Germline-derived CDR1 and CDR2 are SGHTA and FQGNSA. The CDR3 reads CASSLDFLVDNEQFF.

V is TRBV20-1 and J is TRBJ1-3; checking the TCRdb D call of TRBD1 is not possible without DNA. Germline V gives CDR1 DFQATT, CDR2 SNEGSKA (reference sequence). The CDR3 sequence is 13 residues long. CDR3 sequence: CSAPQDGGNTIYF.

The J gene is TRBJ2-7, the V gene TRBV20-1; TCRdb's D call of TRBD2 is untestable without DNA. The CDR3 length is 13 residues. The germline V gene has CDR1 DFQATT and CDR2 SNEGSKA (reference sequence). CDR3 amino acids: CSAREGLSYEQYF.

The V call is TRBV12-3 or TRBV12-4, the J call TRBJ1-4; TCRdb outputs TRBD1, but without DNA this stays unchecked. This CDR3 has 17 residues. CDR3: CASSLGVSGQPNEKLFF.

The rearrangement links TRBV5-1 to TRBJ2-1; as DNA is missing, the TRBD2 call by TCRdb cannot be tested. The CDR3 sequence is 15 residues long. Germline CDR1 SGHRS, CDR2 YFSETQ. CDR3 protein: CASSPRRDVGDEQFF.

The chain's CDR3 is CSARDQQGFNSPLHF. The rearrangement joins TRBV20-1 to TRBJ1-6; with no DNA, the TCRdb D assignment of TRBD1 cannot be verified. CDR3 size: 15 residues. The germline V gene has CDR1 DFQATT and CDR2 SNEGSKA (reference sequence).

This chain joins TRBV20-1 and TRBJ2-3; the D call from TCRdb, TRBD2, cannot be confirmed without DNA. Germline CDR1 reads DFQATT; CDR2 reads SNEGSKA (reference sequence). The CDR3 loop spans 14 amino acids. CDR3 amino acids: CSAATSGWGDTQYF.

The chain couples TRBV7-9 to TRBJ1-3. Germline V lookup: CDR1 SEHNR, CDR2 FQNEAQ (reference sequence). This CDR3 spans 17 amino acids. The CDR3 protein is CASSPRRDGYSGNTIYF.

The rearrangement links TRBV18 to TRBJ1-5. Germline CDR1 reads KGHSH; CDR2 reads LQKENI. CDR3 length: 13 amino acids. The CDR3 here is CASSPGRSQPQHF.

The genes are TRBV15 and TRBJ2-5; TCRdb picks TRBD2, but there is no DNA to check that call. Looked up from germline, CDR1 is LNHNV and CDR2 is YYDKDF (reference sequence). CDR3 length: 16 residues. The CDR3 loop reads CATSRDRAGGIETQYF.

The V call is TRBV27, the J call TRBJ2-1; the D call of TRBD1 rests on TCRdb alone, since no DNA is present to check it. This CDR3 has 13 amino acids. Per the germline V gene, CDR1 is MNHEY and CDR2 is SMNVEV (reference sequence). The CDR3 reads CASSPPGGHEQFF.

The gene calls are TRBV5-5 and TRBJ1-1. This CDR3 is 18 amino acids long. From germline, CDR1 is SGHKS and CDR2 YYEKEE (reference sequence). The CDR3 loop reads CASSKPHRRASENTEAFF.

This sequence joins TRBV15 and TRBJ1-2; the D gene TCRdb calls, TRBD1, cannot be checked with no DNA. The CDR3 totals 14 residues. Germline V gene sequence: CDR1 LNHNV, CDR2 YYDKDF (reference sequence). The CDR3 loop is CATSRDSTGVGYTF.

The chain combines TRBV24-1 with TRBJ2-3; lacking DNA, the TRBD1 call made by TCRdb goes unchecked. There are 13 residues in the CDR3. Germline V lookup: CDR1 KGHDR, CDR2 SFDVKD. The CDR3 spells CATSEGATDTQYF.

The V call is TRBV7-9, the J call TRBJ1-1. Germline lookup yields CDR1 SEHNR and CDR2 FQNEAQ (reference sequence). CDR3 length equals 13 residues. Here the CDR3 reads CASSSDAGTEAFF.

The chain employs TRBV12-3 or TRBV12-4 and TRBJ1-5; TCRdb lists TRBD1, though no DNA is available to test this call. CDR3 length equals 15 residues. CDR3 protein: CASSKQGQKNQPQHF.

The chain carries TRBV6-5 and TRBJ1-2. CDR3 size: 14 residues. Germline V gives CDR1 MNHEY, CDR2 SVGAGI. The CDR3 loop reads CASSYLGFGYGYTF.

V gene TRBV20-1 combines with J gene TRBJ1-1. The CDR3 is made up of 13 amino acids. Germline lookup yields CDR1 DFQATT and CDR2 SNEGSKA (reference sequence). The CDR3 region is CSARGRKNTEAFF.